The sequence of this T cell receptor beta chain was determined in a study of low-dose radiotherapy and immunotherapy resistance in tumors. Study overall: While receiving nivolumab 240 mg every two weeks, patients also received ipilimumab 1 mg/kg every six weeks, both intravenously.

This CDR3 region has 15 residues. Germline V gene data show CDR1 as LGHDT and CDR2 as YNNKEL (reference sequence). The V gene end was trimmed by 0 bases and the J gene end by 8 bases; junction bases not matched to a gene: 3. TRAV- and TRBV-specific primers were used for first-strand cDNA, which covered alpha and beta chains. Amplification of TCRs used a constant-region primer and V-primer adapter for approximately 18 PCR cycles. TCRdb re-analysed the reads in MiXCR, keeping a single row per CDR3 protein. The table lists approximately 46,000 distinct CDR3 sequences, 20% to 25% of them singletons. Many counts were recorded for this clonotype. Time point specified: after trial treatment. Treatment described: LDRT plus nivolumab, ipilimumab, low-dose cyclophosphamide and aspirin (RACIN trial).

The rearrangement uses TRBV3-1 and TRBJ2-1; 11 nucleotides line up with TRBD2. The sample in question was PBMCs, obtained after low-dose radiotherapy plus immunotherapy. The clonotype was recovered from a male donor with prostate cancer. Here the CDR3 reads CASSQEIAGGDEQFF. For the CDR3, the DNA is TGTGCCAGCAGCCAAGAGATAGCGGGAGGGGATGAGCAGTTCTTC.